The entry that follows covers one TCR beta chain sequence. What it binds is unknown. The data were obtained in a study of cytomegalovirus exposure and HLA in healthy donors. Study details: As released early, the data held approximately 80 million unique TCRs from HLA-typed donors.

CDR1 and CDR2 (germline): SGHNT, YYREEE (reference sequence). The length of the CDR3 is 17 residues. V lost 4 bases to trimming and J lost 0 bases; unmatched junction nucleotides: 12. General study points: According to the study, 150 to 200 TCR beta chains were cytomegalovirus-associated. The majority of CMV-associated TCR beta chains were reported as apparently HLA-restricted in a later analysis.

The PCR had 60 Vbeta and 13 Jbeta primers. TCRdb's table, derived via immunoSEQ multiplex PCR, lists solely in-frame clones and lacks some. In the table there are roughly 100,000 clones, approximately 82% of which are singletons. The clonotype originates from a man in his forties or fifties in good health and CMV-seronegative. Sequencing input: PBMCs. V gene TRBV5-4 combines with J gene TRBJ1-1, with 7 bases lining up with TRBD1. CDR3 in amino acids: CASSRPQRTGVNTEAFF. The CDR3 DNA reads as TGTGCCAGCAGCCGTCCGCAGAGAACAGGGGTGAACACTGAAGCTTTCTTT.